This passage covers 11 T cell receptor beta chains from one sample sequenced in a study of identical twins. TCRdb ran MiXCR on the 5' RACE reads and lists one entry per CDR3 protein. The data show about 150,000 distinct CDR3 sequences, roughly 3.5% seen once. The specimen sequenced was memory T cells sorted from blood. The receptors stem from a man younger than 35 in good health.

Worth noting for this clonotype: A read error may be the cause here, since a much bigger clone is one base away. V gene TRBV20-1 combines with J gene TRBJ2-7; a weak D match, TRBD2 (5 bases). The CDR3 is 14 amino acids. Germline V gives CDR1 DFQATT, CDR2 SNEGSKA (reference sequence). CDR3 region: CSARKSGSSYERYF. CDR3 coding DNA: TGCAGTGCTAGGAAAAGCGGTTCCTCCTACGAGCGGTACTTC.

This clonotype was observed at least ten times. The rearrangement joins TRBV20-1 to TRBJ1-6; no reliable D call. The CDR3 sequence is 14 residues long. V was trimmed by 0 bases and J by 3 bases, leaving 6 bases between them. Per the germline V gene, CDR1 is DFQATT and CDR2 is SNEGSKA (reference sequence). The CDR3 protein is CSARERGYNSPLHF. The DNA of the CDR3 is TGCAGTGCTAGAGAACGCGGCTATAATTCACCCCTCCACTTT.

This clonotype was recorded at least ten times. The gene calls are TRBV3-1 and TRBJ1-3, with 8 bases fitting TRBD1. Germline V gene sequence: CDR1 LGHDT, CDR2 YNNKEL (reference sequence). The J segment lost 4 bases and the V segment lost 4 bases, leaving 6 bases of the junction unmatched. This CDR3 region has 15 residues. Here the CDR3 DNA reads TGTGCCAGCAGCCTAGGACAGGGCTTCGGAAACACCATATATTTT. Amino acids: CASSLGQGFGNTIYF.

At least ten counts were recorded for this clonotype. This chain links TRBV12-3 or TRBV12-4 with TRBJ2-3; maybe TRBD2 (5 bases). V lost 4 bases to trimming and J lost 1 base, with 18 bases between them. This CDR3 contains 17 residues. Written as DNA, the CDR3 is TGTGCCAGCAGTTCAGTCCCACTCTCGCGGGGCACAGATACGCAGTATTTT. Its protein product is CASSSVPLSRGTDTQYF.

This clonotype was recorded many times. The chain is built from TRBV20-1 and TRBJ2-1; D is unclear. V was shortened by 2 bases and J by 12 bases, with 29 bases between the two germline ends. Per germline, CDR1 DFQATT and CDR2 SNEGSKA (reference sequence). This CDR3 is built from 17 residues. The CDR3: CSARNPLYADPARMQFF. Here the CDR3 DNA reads TGCAGTGCTAGAAACCCCCTATACGCAGACCCGGCCCGAATGCAGTTCTTC.

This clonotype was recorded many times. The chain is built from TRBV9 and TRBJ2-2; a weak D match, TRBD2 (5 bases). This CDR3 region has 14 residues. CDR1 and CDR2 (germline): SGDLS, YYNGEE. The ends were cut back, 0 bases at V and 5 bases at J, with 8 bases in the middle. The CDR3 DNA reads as TGTGCCAGCAGCGTAGATGGCGGGACCGGGGAGCTGTTTTTT. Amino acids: CASSVDGGTGELFF.

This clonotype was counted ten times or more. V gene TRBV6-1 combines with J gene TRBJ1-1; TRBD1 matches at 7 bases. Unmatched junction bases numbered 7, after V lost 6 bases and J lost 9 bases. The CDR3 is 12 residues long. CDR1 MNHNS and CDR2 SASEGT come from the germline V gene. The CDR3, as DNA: TGTGCCAGCAGCGTAGACAGGGTACAAGCTTTCTTT. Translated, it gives CASSVDRVQAFF.

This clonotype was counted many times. CDR3 in amino acids: CASSVLGGTEAFF. The DNA for the CDR3 is TGCGCCAGCAGTGTTTTGGGAGGCACTGAAGCTTTCTTT. This chain connects TRBV10-2 to TRBJ1-1; D unclear. There are 13 residues in the CDR3. Looked up from germline, CDR1 is WSHSY and CDR2 is SAAADI. V shed 4 bases and J shed 4 bases, with 10 bases lying between them.

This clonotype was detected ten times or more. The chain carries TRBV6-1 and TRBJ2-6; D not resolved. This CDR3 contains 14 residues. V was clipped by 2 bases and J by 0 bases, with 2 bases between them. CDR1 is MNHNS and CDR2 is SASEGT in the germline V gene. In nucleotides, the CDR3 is TGTGCCAGCAGTGAATACTCTGGGGCCAACGTCCTGACTTTC. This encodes CASSEYSGANVLTF.

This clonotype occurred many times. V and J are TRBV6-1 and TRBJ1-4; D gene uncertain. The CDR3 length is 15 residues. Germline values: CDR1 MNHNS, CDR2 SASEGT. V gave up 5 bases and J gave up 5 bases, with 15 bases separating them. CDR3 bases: TGTGCCAGCAGTAAGGAGGCCCTGGTCAATGAAAAACTGTTTTTT. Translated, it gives CASSKEALVNEKLFF.

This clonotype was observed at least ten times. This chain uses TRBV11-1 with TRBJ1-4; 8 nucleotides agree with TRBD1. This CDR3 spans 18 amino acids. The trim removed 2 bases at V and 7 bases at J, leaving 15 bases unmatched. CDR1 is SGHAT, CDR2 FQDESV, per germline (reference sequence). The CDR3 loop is CASSLSGVSWQGAEKLFF. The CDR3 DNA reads TGTGCCAGCAGCTTATCGGGCGTTTCTTGGCAGGGGGCTGAAAAACTGTTTTTT.